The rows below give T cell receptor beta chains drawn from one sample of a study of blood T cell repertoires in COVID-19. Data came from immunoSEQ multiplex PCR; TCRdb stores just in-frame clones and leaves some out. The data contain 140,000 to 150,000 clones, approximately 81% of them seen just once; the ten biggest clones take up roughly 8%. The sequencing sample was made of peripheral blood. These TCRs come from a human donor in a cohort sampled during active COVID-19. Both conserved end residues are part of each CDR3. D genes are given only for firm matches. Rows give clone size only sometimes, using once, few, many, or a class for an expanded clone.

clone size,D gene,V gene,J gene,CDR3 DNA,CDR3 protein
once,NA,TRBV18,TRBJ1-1,TGTGCCAGCTCCTCGGGGGGAGGAGGGAACACTGAAGCTTTCTTT,CASSSGGGGNTEAFF
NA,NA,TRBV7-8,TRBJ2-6,TGTGCCAGCAGCTTAGATCGTATCTCTGGGGCCAACGTCCTGACTTTC,CASSLDRISGANVLTF
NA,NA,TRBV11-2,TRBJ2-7,TGTGCCAGCAGTTCTTACCGCACAGGGTTGTTGACAAACGAGCAGTACTTC,CASSSYRTGLLTNEQYF
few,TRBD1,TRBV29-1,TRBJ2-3,TGCAGCGTTAGCCCCGGGACAGCCTCTACAGATACGCAGTATTTT,CSVSPGTASTDTQYF
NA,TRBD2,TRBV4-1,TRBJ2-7,TGCGCCAGCAGCCAAGAGGTGGCGGGAGGGCTATACGAGCAGTACTTC,CASSQEVAGGLYEQYF
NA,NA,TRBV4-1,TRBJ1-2,TGCGCCAGCAGCCAAGATGGCACGTATGGCTACACCTTC,CASSQDGTYGYTF
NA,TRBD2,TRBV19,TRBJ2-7,TGTGCCAGTAGTTCCGGGACTAGCGGGAGGAGCTCCTACGAGCAGTACTTC,CASSSGTSGRSSYEQYF
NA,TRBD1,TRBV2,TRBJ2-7,TGTGCCAGCAGTGAAGCGTTGGGACAGGCAATGTACGAGCAGTACTTC,CASSEALGQAMYEQYF
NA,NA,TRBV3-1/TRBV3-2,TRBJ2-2,TGTGCCAGCAGCCCCAGGAATACGAACACCGGGGAGCTGTTTTTT,CASSPRNTNTGELFF
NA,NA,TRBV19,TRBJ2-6,TGTGCCAGTAGCCCCGTGGCCTCTGGGGCCAACGTCCTGACTTTC,CASSPVASGANVLTF
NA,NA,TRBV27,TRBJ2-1,TGTGCCAGCAGCACCCCCGGTTTTGACAGGTTCAATGAGCAGTTCTTC,CASSTPGFDRFNEQFF
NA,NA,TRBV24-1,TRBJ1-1,TGTGCCACCAGTGACCCCAGGTTGGGGAACACTGAAGCTTTCTTT,CATSDPRLGNTEAFF
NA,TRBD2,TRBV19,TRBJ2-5,TGTGCCAGTAGTATGGGACTAGCCGGGCAGACCCAGTACTTC,CASSMGLAGQTQYF
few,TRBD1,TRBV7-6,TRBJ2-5,TGTGCCAGCAGCTTAGATCTGAATGGACAGGGAAACCAAGAGACCCAGTACTTC,CASSLDLNGQGNQETQYF
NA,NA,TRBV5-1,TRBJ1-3,TGCGCCAGCAGCTTGGGTCAGGGAAATCGACCTGGAAACACCATATATTTT,CASSLGQGNRPGNTIYF
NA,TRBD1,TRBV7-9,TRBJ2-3,TGTGCCAGCAGCCAACAGGGGGATACGCAGTATTTT,CASSQQGDTQYF
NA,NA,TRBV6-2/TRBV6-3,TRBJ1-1,TGTGCCAGCAGTTACTCAGGGGGAGGGTCTGAAGCTTTCTTT,CASSYSGGGSEAFF